This T cell receptor (beta chain) originates from a study of blood T cell repertoires in COVID-19. The CDR3 has 16 amino acids. Germline V gene sequence: CDR1 SGHKS, CDR2 YYEKEE (reference sequence). V lost 4 bases to trimming and J lost 8 bases; unmatched junction nucleotides: 11. Measured with immunoSEQ multiplex PCR; TCRdb has only the in-frame clones, and not every one. Of under 150,000 clones listed, roughly 82% are singletons. This TCR was sampled from a middle-aged woman with acute or convalescent COVID-19. The chain joins TRBV5-5 to TRBJ1-4; 10 bases line up with TRBD1. Sequencing was performed on peripheral blood. Written as DNA, the CDR3 is TGTGCCAGCAGCCCCGGGACAGGGGACAAAGGCGAAAAACTGTTTTTT. This codes for CASSPGTGDKGEKLFF.